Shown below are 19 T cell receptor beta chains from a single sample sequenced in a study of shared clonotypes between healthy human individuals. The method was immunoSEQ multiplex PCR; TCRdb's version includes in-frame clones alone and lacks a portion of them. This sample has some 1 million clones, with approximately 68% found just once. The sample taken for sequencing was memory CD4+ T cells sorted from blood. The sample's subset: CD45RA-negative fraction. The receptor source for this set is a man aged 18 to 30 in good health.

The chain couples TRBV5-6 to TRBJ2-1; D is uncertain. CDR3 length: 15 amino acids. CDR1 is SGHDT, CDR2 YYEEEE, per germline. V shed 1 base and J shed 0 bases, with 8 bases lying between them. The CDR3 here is CASSLPPSSYNEQFF. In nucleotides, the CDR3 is TGTGCCAGCAGCTTGCCTCCGAGCTCCTACAATGAGCAGTTCTTC.

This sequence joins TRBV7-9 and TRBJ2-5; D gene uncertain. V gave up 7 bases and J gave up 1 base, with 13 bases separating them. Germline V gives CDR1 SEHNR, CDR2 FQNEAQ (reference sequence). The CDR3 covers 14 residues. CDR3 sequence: CASNLPRAQETQYF. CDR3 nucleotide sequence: TGTGCCAGCAACCTGCCTAGGGCCCAAGAGACCCAGTACTTC.

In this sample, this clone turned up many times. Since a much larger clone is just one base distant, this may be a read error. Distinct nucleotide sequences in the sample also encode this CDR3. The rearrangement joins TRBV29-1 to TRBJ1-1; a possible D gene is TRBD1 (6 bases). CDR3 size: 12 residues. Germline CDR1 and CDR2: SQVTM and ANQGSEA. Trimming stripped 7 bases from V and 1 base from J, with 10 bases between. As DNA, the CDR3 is TGCAGCGCCCAACAGGGGAACACTGAAGCTTTCTTT. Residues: CSAQQGNTEAFF. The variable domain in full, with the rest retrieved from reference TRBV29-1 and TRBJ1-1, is SAVISQKPSRDICQRGTSLTIQCQVDSQVTMMFWYRQQPGQSLTLIATANQGSEATYESGFVIDKFPISRPNLTFSTLTVSNMSPEDSSIYLCSAQQGNTEAFFGQGTRLTVV.

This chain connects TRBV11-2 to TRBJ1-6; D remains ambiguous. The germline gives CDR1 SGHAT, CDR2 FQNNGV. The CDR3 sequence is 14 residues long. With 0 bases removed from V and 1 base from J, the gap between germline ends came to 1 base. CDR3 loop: CASSLDSYNSPLHF. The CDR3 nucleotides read TGTGCCAGCAGCTTAGATTCCTATAATTCACCCCTCCACTTT.

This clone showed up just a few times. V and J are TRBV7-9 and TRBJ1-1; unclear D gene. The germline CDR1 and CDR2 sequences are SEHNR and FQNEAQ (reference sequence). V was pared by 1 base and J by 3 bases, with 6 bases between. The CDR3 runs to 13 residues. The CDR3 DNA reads TGTGCCAGCAGCTTAGGCATTTACACTGAAGCTTTCTTT. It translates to CASSLGIYTEAFF.

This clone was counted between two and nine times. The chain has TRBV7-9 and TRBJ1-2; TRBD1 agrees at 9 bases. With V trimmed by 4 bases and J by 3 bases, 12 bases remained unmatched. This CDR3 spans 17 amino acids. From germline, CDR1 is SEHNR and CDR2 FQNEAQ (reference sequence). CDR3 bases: TGTGCCAGCAGCTCGAACCGGGACAGGGAGCGGGACTATGGCTACACCTTC. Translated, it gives CASSSNRDRERDYGYTF. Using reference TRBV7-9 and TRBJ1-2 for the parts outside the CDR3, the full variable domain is DTGVSQNPRHKITKRGQNVTFRCDPISEHNRLYWYRQTLGQGPEFLTYFQNEAQLEKSRLLSDRFSAERPKGSFSTLEIQRTEQGDSAMYLCASSSNRDRERDYGYTFGSGTRLTVV.

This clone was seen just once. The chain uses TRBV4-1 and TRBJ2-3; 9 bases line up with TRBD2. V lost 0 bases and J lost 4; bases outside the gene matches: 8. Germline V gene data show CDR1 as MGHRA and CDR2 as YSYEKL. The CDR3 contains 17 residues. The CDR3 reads CASSQEGASGASDTQYF. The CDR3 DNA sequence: TGCGCCAGCAGCCAAGAGGGCGCTAGCGGGGCGTCAGATACGCAGTATTTT.

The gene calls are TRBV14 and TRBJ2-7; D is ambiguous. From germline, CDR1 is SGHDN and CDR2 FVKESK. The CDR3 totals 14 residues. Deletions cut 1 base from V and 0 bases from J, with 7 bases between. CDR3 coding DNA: TGTGCCAGCAGCCAAGCTCCGGTCTCCTACGAGCAGTACTTC. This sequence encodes CASSQAPVSYEQYF.

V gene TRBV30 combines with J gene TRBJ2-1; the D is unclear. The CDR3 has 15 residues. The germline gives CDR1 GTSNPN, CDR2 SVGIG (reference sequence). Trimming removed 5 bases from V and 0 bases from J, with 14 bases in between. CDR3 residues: CAWGRRTSSYNEQFF. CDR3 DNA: TGTGCCTGGGGACGGCGGACGAGCTCCTACAATGAGCAGTTCTTC.

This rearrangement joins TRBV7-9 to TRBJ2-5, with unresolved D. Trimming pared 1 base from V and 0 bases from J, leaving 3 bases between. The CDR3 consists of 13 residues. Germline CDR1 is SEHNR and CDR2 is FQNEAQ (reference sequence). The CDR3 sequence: CASSLGYQETQYF. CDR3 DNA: TGTGCCAGCAGCTTAGGGTACCAAGAGACCCAGTACTTC.

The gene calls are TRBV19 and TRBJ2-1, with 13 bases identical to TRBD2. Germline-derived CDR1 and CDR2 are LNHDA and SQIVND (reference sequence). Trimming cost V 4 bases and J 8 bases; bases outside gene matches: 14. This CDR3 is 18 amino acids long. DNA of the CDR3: TGTGCCAGTAGTAAGGGAGGGACTAGCGGGACCATCAGGGATGAGCAGTTCTTC. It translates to CASSKGGTSGTIRDEQFF. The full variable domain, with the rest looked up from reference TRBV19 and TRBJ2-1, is DGGITQSPKYLFRKEGQNVTLSCEQNLNHDAMYWYRQDPGQGLRLIYYSQIVNDFQKGDIAEGYSVSREKKESFPLTVTSAQKNPTAFYLCASSKGGTSGTIRDEQFFGPGTRLTVL.

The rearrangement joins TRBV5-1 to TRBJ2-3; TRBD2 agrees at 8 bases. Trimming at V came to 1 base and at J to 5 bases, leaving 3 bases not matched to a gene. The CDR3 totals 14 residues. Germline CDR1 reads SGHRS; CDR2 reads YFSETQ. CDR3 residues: CASSLTAGVDTQYF. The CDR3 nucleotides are TGCGCCAGCAGCTTGACAGCGGGAGTAGATACGCAGTATTTT.

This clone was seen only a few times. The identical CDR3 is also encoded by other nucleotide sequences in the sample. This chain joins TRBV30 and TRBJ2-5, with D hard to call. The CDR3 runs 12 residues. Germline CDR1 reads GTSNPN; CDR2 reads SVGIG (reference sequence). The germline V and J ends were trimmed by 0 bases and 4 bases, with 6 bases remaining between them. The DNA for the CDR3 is TGTGCCTGGAGTGTACTCGGAGAGACCCAGTACTTC. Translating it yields CAWSVLGETQYF.

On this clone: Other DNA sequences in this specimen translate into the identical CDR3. CDR3 DNA sequence: TGTGCCAGCTCACCAACAGATACGCAGTATTTT. This translates into CASSPTDTQYF. This sequence joins TRBV18 and TRBJ2-3; D is unclear. Trimming cost V 2 bases and J 3 bases, with 0 bases left between them. Looked up from germline, CDR1 is KGHSH and CDR2 is LQKENI. The CDR3 extends over 11 amino acids.

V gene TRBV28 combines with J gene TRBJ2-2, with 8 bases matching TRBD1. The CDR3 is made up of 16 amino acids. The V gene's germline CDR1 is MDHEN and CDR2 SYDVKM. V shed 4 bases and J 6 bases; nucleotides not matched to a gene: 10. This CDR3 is CASSSGTGLGPGELFF. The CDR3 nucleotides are TGTGCCAGCAGTTCAGGGACAGGTCTAGGGCCCGGGGAGCTGTTTTTT. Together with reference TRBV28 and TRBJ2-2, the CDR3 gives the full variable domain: DVKVTQSSRYLVKRTGEKVFLECVQDMDHENMFWYRQDPGLGLRLIYFSYDVKMKEKGDIPEGYSVSREKKERFSLILESASTNQTSMYLCASSSGTGLGPGELFFGEGSRLTVL.

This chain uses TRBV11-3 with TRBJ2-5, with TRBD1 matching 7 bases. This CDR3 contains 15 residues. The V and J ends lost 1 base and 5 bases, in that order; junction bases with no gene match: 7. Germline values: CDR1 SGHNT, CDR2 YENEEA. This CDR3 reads CASSLVTGSWETQYF. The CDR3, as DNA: TGTGCCAGCAGCTTAGTGACAGGGAGTTGGGAGACCCAGTACTTC.

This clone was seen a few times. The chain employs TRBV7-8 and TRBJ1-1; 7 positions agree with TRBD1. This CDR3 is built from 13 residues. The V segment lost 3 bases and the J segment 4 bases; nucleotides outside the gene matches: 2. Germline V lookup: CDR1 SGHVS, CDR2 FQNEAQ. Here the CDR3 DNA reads TGTGCCAGCAGCTTCGCAGGGGGCACTGAAGCTTTCTTT. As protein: CASSFAGGTEAFF.

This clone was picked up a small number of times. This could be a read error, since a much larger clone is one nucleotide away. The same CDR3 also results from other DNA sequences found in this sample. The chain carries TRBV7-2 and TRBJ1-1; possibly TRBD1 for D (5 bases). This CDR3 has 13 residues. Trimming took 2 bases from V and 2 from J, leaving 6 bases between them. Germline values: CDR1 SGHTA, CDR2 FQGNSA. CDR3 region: CASSLQGNTEAFF. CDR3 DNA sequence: TGTGCCAGCAGCTTACAGGGTAACACTGAAGCTTTCTTT. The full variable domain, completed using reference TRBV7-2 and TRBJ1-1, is GAGVSQSPSNKVTEKGKDVELRCDPISGHTALYWYRQSLGQGLEFLIYFQGNSAPDKSGLPSDRFSAERTGGSVSTLTIQRTQQEDSAVYLCASSLQGNTEAFFGQGTRLTVV.

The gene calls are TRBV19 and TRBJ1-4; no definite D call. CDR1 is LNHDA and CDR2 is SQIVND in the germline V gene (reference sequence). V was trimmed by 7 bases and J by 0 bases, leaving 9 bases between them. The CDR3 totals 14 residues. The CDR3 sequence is CASTRGATNEKLFF. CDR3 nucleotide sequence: TGTGCCAGTACCCGGGGTGCAACTAATGAAAAACTGTTTTTT.